Detailed here is one T cell receptor beta chain. This clone was counted only a few times. What antigen it recognizes has not been identified. No much larger clonotype is one base removed from it; base qualities were not supplied. The cohort consisted of fewer than 700 healthy bone marrow donors. At the time of sampling, every cohort member was nominally healthy, though immune exposures that went unrecorded were likely present. The donor tested CMV seropositive and was one of the 289 seropositive cohort members. Every donor gave a peripheral blood sample, and the peripheral blood mononuclear cells from that sample were used for TCR beta sequencing. The Qiagen DNeasy Blood Extraction Kit was used to extract genomic DNA from the blood cell samples. In the germline V gene, CDR1 corresponds to MRHNA and CDR2 to SNTAGT. Trimming at the junction amounts to 6 bases on V and 9 bases on J, and the germline ends lie 16 bases apart. The CDR3 holds 13 amino acids from the cysteine to the phenylalanine. Only CDR3 DNA is held: 39 bases, read in frame from base 1.

This sample was included in a study of cytomegalovirus exposure and HLA in healthy donors (dated by TCRdb to 2015 to 2018). In the study overall: An earlier analysis of roughly 500 of the donors reported under 300 Gb of sequence data and around 100 million unique TCR beta sequences obtained from around 180 million T cells. Roughly 300 gigabases of sequencing data and around 85 million unique TCR sequences made up an early release that covered under 750 HLA-typed donors. The genetic ancestry cluster associated with self-reported Caucasian donors included approximately 85% of the roughly 380 genotyped donors. The study aimed to test whether cataloging public T cell receptors could reveal signatures of past pathogen exposure. The study used immunosequencing to profile the T cell repertoires of approximately 690 subjects and linked those repertoires to cytomegalovirus serostatus. Besides the first cohort of 500 to 700 subjects, a separate validation cohort made up of roughly 120 different subjects was used. High-throughput TCR immunosequencing, statistical association of individual TCRs with disease status, and machine learning were combined to predict cytomegalovirus infection status. A later analysis re-analyzed previously published TCR beta repertoires from hundreds of donors and added high-resolution HLA genotyping to study TCR occurrence patterns. The later analysis used no new phenotypic data to find candidate immune exposures, relying instead on TCR beta sequences and their occurrence across donors. An earlier analysis of 587 of the donors applied high-throughput TCR beta sequencing to assess whether each TCR beta V gene segment acted as functional or pseudogenic. Donor age, sex, ethnicity and CMV serostatus were compiled together with the repertoire data. Genome-wide SNP genotypes for about 55% of the 666 donors were used in a later genetic analysis, which treated that subset as a discovery cohort. Every discovery cohort repertoire had been produced on one sequencing platform. HLA typing covered class I and class II loci at four-digit resolution. Typing coverage differed by locus: A, B, C, DRB1 and DQB1 were typed in about 620-630 donors, DQA1 in around 500, DPA1 in some 610, and DPB1 in roughly 470. Because of strong linkage in the cohort, roughly five DR-DQ haplotypes were treated as single units for association and clustering. On average, 235,054 unique TCR beta nucleotide sequences were sequenced per donor among 398 genotyped donors of the cohort, with about 17% of those sequences being non-productive.

The paper as a whole reports these results and caveats: A cluster of highly shared sequence variants was judged likely to be a technical artifact of the sequencing pipeline. In both the original and validation cohorts, the classifier was reported to diagnose cytomegalovirus status with high specificity and sensitivity. Across donors, most TCR sequences were observed very rarely, whereas some public TCRs were present in many individuals. In a later analysis, HLA-associated TCR beta chains showed more clonal expansion and lower generation probabilities than non-associated chains that were equally common. In a later analysis, several top co-occurrence clusters were reported to appear linked to parvovirus B19, influenza, CMV and Epstein-Barr virus. Strong co-occurrence of HLA alleles, especially DR and DQ, made assigning TCR associations to individual alleles difficult. The study listed 164 TCR beta chains as associated with cytomegalovirus. In a later genetic analysis, a missense DCLRE1C variant was associated with V-gene and J-gene trimming of TCR beta chains, and the association was replicated in an independent cohort. Only TCR beta chains were sequenced in this cohort, and the absence of alpha or paired-chain data limited detectable features. Linkage disequilibrium might explain the correlated functional status among segregating V segments, but an unknown experimental factor could not be excluded. A later analysis associated 16,951 TCR beta sequences with specific HLA alleles at a false discovery rate of 0.05. Presence/absence analyses assumed roughly uniform sequencing depth across donors, an assumption that may not hold. A further reported finding was that TCR beta sequences accurately predicted the HLA-A and HLA-B alleles for most subjects in the first cohort. A later analysis found that most CMV-associated TCR beta chains appeared HLA-restricted, with HLA associations seemingly driven largely by CMV exposure. In vitro tests confirmed that a few of the cytomegalovirus-associated TCR beta chains recognize cytomegalovirus antigens. According to a later genetic analysis, donors in an Asian-associated ancestry cluster had fewer N-insertions in productive TCRs than the roughly 670-donor mean. Because counts were too low, roughly 16 rarely observed V segments, including chromosome 9 orphons, were left out of the earlier analysis of roughly 600 of the donors. The authors suggested that the approach could potentially be extended to other disease states and immunological phenotypes. Because HLA typing was unavailable for some donors at each locus, only the typed subset was used in association tests. According to a later analysis, TCR association rates differed among HLA loci, with DRB1 alleles showing the most associated TCRs and HLA-C alleles showing the fewest. Immune exposure information for the cohort was limited to CMV serostatus. In an earlier analysis of 587 of the donors, most TCR beta V segments appeared in productive rearrangements about 90% or about 30% of the time, broadly matching IMGT annotations. Because the 87-base-pair reads could not distinguish some IMGT-functional V segments, including TRBV6-2 and TRBV6-3, those segments were excluded.

Library prep was done by the immunoSEQ multiplex PCR assay. The multiplex PCR relied on a mix of 60 forward primers for TCR Vbeta segments and 13 reverse primers for TCR Jbeta segments. The CDR3 region of rearranged TCR beta genes was amplified from genomic DNA with a multiplex PCR assay. On the Illumina HiSeq System, the amplified TCR beta libraries were sequenced as 87-base-pair reads. The published analysis was carried out like this. A later analysis counted about 76 million unique TCR beta chains across the roughly 700 repertoires, and 9 million to 14 million of these chains were shared by at least two donors. To remove PCR and sequencing errors, raw reads were error-corrected and collapsed into unique sequences using a nearest-neighbor algorithm that merged closely related sequences. V, D and J gene segments were assigned by aligning CDR3 sequences to IMGT reference sequences. Each retained sequence needed at least a six-nucleotide match to both a V gene segment and a J gene segment. A rearrangement was called productive if the CDR3 had no stop codons and remained in frame with V and J, and every other rearrangement was called non-productive. Following IMGT convention, CDR3 was defined as the stretch from the second conserved V-encoded cysteine to the conserved J-encoded phenylalanine. Sequences without an unambiguous match to a single V gene segment were excluded from the earlier analysis of 450 to 650 of the donors. In an earlier analysis of 587 of the donors, V segments were called functional above 56.7% productive rearrangements and were called segregating when the between-donor standard deviation exceeded 5%. To diagnose cytomegalovirus status from the catalog of TCR beta chain sequences, a statistical classification framework was built. A later analysis assigned V and J genes by comparing TCR nucleotide sequences with IMGT/GENE-DB human TR gene sequences. In a later analysis, CDR3 sequences and most-parsimonious VDJ recombination scenarios were assigned using the TCRdist pipeline. A later analysis defined each TCR beta chain by its CDR3 amino acid sequence plus V-gene family, and excluded reads lacking a unique V-gene family. To address suspected cross-contamination and a sequencing artifact, a later analysis removed approximately 600 highly shared, low-generation-probability nucleotide sequences. In a later analysis, a clonal expansion index was calculated for each public chain from normalized within-repertoire ranks of inferred template counts. Generation probabilities in a later analysis came from a VDJ recombination model fitted to out-of-frame rearrangements, and those results were checked against IGoR. In a later analysis, hypergeometric tests were used to score TCR-TCR, TCR-HLA and TCR-CMV co-occurrence, with a repertoire-size bias correction applied to TCR pairs. False discovery rates were estimated in a later analysis by permuting HLA or CMV assignments 20 times. In a later analysis, co-occurring TCRs were grouped using DBSCAN, with TCRdist sequence similarity added in when clustering inside HLA-allele-positive subsets. Repertoires with fewer than 30,000 or more than 120,000 public chains, plus five repertoires with anomalous nucleotide sharing, were excluded from co-occurrence clustering. Held by TCRdb, this immuneACCESS table contains in-frame sequences only and omits some clones. Under half of the omission traces to an unresolved V gene where checked; the cause of the rest is unknown. V, J and clone size reflect that table, while D and trimming were determined from the DNA. Present in this sample are around 150,000 clones, roughly 9.6% of which were seen just once. The ten largest make up 6% to 7.5% of the sample.

The sample was PBMCs. This clonotype was obtained from a woman in her thirties or forties in good health and CMV-seropositive. The chain is assembled from TRBV6-4 and TRBJ2-3; matching of 6 bases hints at TRBD2 as the D gene. The DNA sequence reads TGTGCCAGCAGCCTTAATAGCGGTATGACGCAGTATTTT. It translates to CASSLNSGMTQYF.